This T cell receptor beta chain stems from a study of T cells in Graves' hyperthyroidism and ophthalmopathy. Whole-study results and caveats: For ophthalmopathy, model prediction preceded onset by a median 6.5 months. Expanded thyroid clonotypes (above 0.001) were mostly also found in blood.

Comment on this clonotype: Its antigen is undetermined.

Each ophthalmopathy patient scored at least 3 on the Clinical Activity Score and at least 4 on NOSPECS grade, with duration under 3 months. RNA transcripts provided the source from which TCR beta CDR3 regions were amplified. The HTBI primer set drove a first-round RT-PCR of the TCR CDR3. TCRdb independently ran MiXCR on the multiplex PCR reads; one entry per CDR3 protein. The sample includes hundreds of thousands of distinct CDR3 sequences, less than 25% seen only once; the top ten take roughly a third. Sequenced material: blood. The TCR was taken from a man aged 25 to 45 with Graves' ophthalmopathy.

The CDR3 nucleotides are TGCAGTGCTAGAGATGCCTTAGCGGGAGTCTACGAGCAGTACTTC. Amino acids: CSARDALAGVYEQYF. The V call is TRBV20-1, the J call TRBJ2-7; 9 bases are shared with TRBD2. Germline V CDR1 and CDR2: DFQATT, SNEGSKA (reference sequence). Germline trimming cut 0 bases from V and 3 bases from J; bases unmatched to any gene: 6. The CDR3 spans 15 residues.